The 23 T cell receptor beta chains reported below all come from one sample, sequenced in a study of glioma-infiltrating T cells. Amplification of TCR alpha and beta CDR3 regions from RNA used iRepertoire nested multiplex PCR. TCRdb used MiXCR to reprocess the multiplex PCR reads, holding one entry per CDR3 protein. The sample comprises 300,000 to 450,000 distinct CDR3 sequences, 41% of which are singletons, and around 13% rests with the top ten. Sample: glioma tissue, nonneoplastic brain tissue, or PBMCs (not recorded which). Every receptor here comes from a human donor with low-grade glioma or glioblastoma, undergoing nonglioma brain surgery, or in good health (not recorded which).

V gene TRBV27 combines with J gene TRBJ1-2, with TRBD1 matching 9 bases. The CDR3 extends over 14 amino acids. Germline V CDR1 and CDR2: MNHEY, SMNVEV (reference sequence). The junction had 4 bases not matched to a gene; V was cut back by 4 bases and J by 4 bases. The CDR3 nucleotides are TGTGCCAGCAGTTGGGACAGGGCAGGCTATGGCTACACCTTC. This encodes CASSWDRAGYGYTF.

This clonotype came up a few times. The chain combines TRBV28 with TRBJ2-3; TRBD2 is a possible D gene (5 bases). V was clipped by 4 bases and J by 0 bases, with 17 bases between them. The CDR3 has 17 residues. Per germline, CDR1 MDHEN and CDR2 SYDVKM. The CDR3 sequence is CASSYPSTIQSTDTQYF. Written as DNA, the CDR3 is TGTGCCAGCAGTTACCCCTCGACTATTCAGAGCACAGATACGCAGTATTTT.

As concerns this clonotype: A clone one base away is much larger, so this may be a read error. The chain links TRBV28 to TRBJ2-1, with a possible D match to TRBD1 (6 bases). Germline V gene sequence: CDR1 MDHEN, CDR2 SYDVKM. The CDR3 extends over 12 amino acids. CDR3 bases: TGTGCCAGCAGGTCACAGGGCTGGGAGCAGTCCTTC. It is translated as CASRSQGWEQSF.

This clonotype was seen only a few times. This chain joins TRBV2 and TRBJ1-2; D not resolved. The CDR3 loop spans 13 amino acids. CDR1 and CDR2 (germline): SNHLY, FYNNEI. Trimming stripped 6 bases from V and 8 bases from J, with 16 bases between. The DNA for the CDR3 is TGTGCCAGCAGGAGGTCTCGGCAGGAGGGCTACACCTTC. Encoded protein: CASRRSRQEGYTF.

The CDR3 region is CASSSPPWGQGTYEQYF. In DNA, the CDR3 is TGTGCCAGCAGCTCCCCCCCCTGGGGACAGGGGACCTACGAGCAGTACTTC. The V gene is TRBV7-9, the J gene TRBJ2-7; 10 positions match TRBD1. The V and J ends lost 4 bases and 2 bases, in that order; junction bases with no gene match: 11. Germline values: CDR1 SEHNR, CDR2 FQNEAQ (reference sequence). This CDR3 has 17 residues.

This clonotype was seen ten or more times. In nucleotides, the CDR3 is TGTGCCAGCAGACCTCTAGCGGGCCCCTACGAGCAGTACTTC. Protein product: CASRPLAGPYEQYF. This chain joins TRBV27 and TRBJ2-7; the match to TRBD2 covers 8 bases. After removal of 6 bases from V and 2 bases from J, the junction contained 6 bases not matched to a gene. The CDR3 length is 14 residues. Germline V gives CDR1 MNHEY, CDR2 SMNVEV (reference sequence).

The genes are TRBV7-2 and TRBJ2-7, with TRBD1 as a possible D gene (5 bases). Per the germline V gene, CDR1 is SGHTA and CDR2 is FQGNSA. This CDR3 spans 14 amino acids. Trimming removed 5 bases from V and 0 bases from J, with 11 bases in between. The CDR3 nucleotides read TGTGCCAGCAGCCAGAGACAGAGCTCCTACGAGCAGTACTTC. As protein: CASSQRQSSYEQYF.

V is TRBV11-1 and J is TRBJ2-3; 7 bases match TRBD2. V was clipped by 5 bases and J by 1 base; unmatched bases: 9. The CDR3 is made up of 16 amino acids. Germline V gene sequence: CDR1 SGHAT, CDR2 FQDESV (reference sequence). CDR3 amino acids: CASSPVGLAGTDTQYF. The CDR3 DNA follows: TGTGCCAGCAGCCCCGTCGGCCTAGCGGGCACAGATACGCAGTATTTT.

V and J are TRBV7-9 and TRBJ1-1, with a possible D match to TRBD1 (6 bases). This CDR3 region has 14 residues. V lost 4 bases and J 7 bases, leaving 16 bases between the germline ends. CDR1 is SEHNR and CDR2 is FQNEAQ in the germline V gene (reference sequence). DNA for the CDR3: TGTGCCAGCAGCTCATTCAGGGGTTTCGGTGAAGCTTTCTTT. Its protein is CASSSFRGFGEAFF.

This clonotype has ten or more counts. This rearrangement joins TRBV15 to TRBJ1-1; 10 positions agree with TRBD1. The CDR3 sequence is 20 residues long. V was pared by 0 bases and J by 0 bases, with 13 bases of the junction left unmatched. Germline-derived CDR1 and CDR2 are LNHNV and YYDKDF (reference sequence). The CDR3 region is CATSRDRGTGALRMNTEAFF. CDR3 DNA sequence: TGTGCCACCAGCAGAGATCGGGGGACAGGGGCTTTAAGGATGAACACTGAAGCTTTCTTT.

This clonotype was detected a few times. The chain has TRBV20-1 and TRBJ2-1; 11 positions match TRBD2. CDR1 DFQATT and CDR2 SNEGSKA come from the germline V gene (reference sequence). The ends lost 0 bases at V and 2 bases at J; junction bases unmatched: 3. The CDR3 runs 16 residues. CDR3 amino acids: CSARDRSGRAYNEQFF. The CDR3 DNA is TGCAGTGCTAGAGACCGTAGCGGGAGGGCCTACAATGAGCAGTTCTTC.

This clonotype was counted once. This sequence joins TRBV7-2 and TRBJ2-1, with a weak D call TRBD2 (8 bases). Germline CDR1 SGHTA, CDR2 FQGNSA. The CDR3 spans 16 residues. V lost 5 bases and J 7 bases, leaving 21 bases between the germline ends. CDR3 sequence (DNA): TGTGCCAGCAGCCCCCAGGGGGGAGCGGGAGATAATGAGCAGTTCTTC. The encoded protein is CASSPQGGAGDNEQFF.

A remark on this clonotype: A read error may explain this, as a much larger clone is one base away. The gene calls are TRBV6-2 or TRBV6-3 and TRBJ1-2; D is uncertain. This CDR3 comprises 16 residues. Germline V gene sequence: CDR1 MNHEY, CDR2 SVGEGT. Between the trimmed V and J ends, which lost 4 bases and 6 bases, there was a span of 21 bases. The CDR3 loop reads CASSCPLRVKRNGYTF. Here the CDR3 DNA reads TGTGCCAGCAGTTGCCCTCTTCGGGTTAAAAGGAATGGCTACACCTTC.

This chain links TRBV12-3 or TRBV12-4 with TRBJ2-7; D is perhaps TRBD2 (8 bases). The CDR3 contains 20 residues. V gave up 8 bases and J gave up 2 bases, with 34 bases separating them. In DNA form, the CDR3 reads TGTGCCAGCCCCCACGACAGGGAGATCGGCGGGGGGAAGGGGCCCTACGAGCAGTACTTC. This encodes CASPHDREIGGGKGPYEQYF.

This clonotype was detected only once. Since a much larger clone is just one base distant, this may be a read error. This chain uses TRBV28 with TRBJ2-3, with 7 bases aligning to TRBD1. CDR3 size: 14 residues. CDR1 MDHEN and CDR2 SYDVKM come from the germline V gene. The CDR3: CASSRQGLADTRYF. The CDR3 nucleotides read TGTGCCAGCAGTCGACAGGGTTTAGCAGATACGCGGTATTTT.

This clonotype was observed a few times. The V call is TRBV4-3, the J call TRBJ2-7; 10 bases match TRBD2. V trimming: 2 bases; J trimming: 3 bases; junction bases outside the gene matches: 7. The V gene's germline CDR1 is LGHNA and CDR2 YSLEER. This CDR3 is built from 16 residues. CDR3 sequence reads: CASSQMAGLAVYEQYF. The DNA for the CDR3 is TGCGCCAGCAGCCAAATGGCAGGACTAGCGGTCTACGAGCAGTACTTC.

The chain uses TRBV15 and TRBJ2-7, with D perhaps being TRBD1 or TRBD2 (5 bases each). Germline V gene lookup returns CDR1 LNHNV and CDR2 YYDKDF (reference sequence). This CDR3 is 15 amino acids long. Trimming stripped 5 bases from V and 2 bases from J, with 16 bases between. The CDR3 DNA sequence: TGTGCCACCAGCCGCGCTGGGACGCAGCCCTACGAGCAGTACTTC. This codes for CATSRAGTQPYEQYF.

The gene calls are TRBV30 and TRBJ1-1; TRBD1 matches at 7 bases. This CDR3 is 12 amino acids long. V shed 5 bases, J shed 6 bases, and the junction held 6 bases outside the gene matches. Germline V gene lookup returns CDR1 GTSNPN and CDR2 SVGIG (reference sequence). The CDR3 is CAWAQGKSEAFF. In DNA, the CDR3 is TGTGCCTGGGCACAGGGGAAGTCTGAAGCTTTCTTT. The whole variable domain, remainder taken from reference TRBV30 and TRBJ1-1, is SQTIHQWPATLVQPVGSPLSLECTVEGTSNPNLYWYRQAAGRGLQLLFYSVGIGQISSEVPQNLSASRPQDRQFILSSKKLLLSDSGFYLCAWAQGKSEAFFGQGTRLTVV.

This clonotype turned up a few times. The J gene is TRBJ2-7, the V gene TRBV20-1; a possible D gene is TRBD1 (5 bases). CDR1 DFQATT and CDR2 SNEGSKA come from the germline V gene (reference sequence). Trimming pared 3 bases from V and 3 bases from J, leaving 6 bases between. The CDR3 sequence is 11 residues long. The DNA of the CDR3 is TGCAGTGCTAGGGACAACTACGAGCAGTACTTC. Amino acid sequence: CSARDNYEQYF.

The chain has TRBV4-3 and TRBJ2-1; a possible D gene is TRBD2 (7 bases). CDR1 and CDR2 (germline): LGHNA, YSLEER. The CDR3 totals 15 residues. V was trimmed by 2 bases and J by 5 bases, leaving 13 bases between them. This CDR3 is CASSQRGGVHNEQFF. The DNA of the CDR3 is TGCGCCAGCAGCCAAAGGGGGGGGGTTCACAATGAGCAGTTCTTC.

The gene calls are TRBV28 and TRBJ2-7; D tentatively reads TRBD1 or TRBD2 (5 bases each). Trimming took 1 base from V and 4 from J, leaving 20 bases between them. CDR1 and CDR2 from the germline V gene are MDHEN and SYDVKM. The CDR3 consists of 17 residues. CDR3 residues: CASSLSGRLELKYEQYF. In DNA, the CDR3 is TGTGCCAGCAGTTTATCGGGACGGTTGGAACTCAAATACGAGCAGTACTTC.

Concerning this clonotype: A much larger clone differs from this one at a single base, so this may be a read error. This chain connects TRBV27 to TRBJ2-7, with D maybe TRBD2 (6 bases). This CDR3 has 16 amino acids. The germline V gene encodes CDR1 MNHEY and CDR2 SMNVEV (reference sequence). CDR3 sequence reads: CASSRLFLSGVFELYF. CDR3 DNA: TGTGCCAGCAGTCGCCTCTTTCTCTCGGGAGTATTCGAGCTGTACTTC.

This chain connects TRBV4-3 to TRBJ2-7; 13 bases map to TRBD2. The CDR3 extends over 16 amino acids. Germline V CDR1 and CDR2: LGHNA, YSLEER. V shed 0 bases and J 8 bases; nucleotides not matched to a gene: 7. As DNA, the CDR3 is TGCGCCAGCAGCCAAGACCTGACTAGCGGGAGGTACAAGCAGTACTTC. This sequence encodes CASSQDLTSGRYKQYF.